This entry is about one T cell receptor (beta chain). Germline values: CDR1 LGHNA, CDR2 YNFKEQ. The CDR3 consists of 14 residues. V was shortened by 5 bases and J by 2 bases, with 10 bases between the two germline ends. This sample was taken from a study of blood T cell repertoires in COVID-19. Study details: The United States, Italy and Spain supplied acute and convalescent COVID-19 samples.

Authors' methods: Amplification of reference gene primers provided the estimated nucleated cell counts. Produced via immunoSEQ multiplex PCR; TCRdb's table is partial and in-frame only. V and J calls and clone size are given by that table; D and trimming were obtained from the DNA. In the table there are 150,000 to 200,000 clones, about 80% of which are singletons. The chain recombines TRBV4-2 with TRBJ1-3; D is perhaps TRBD1 (6 bases). The material sequenced was peripheral blood. The TCR comes from a human donor with acute or convalescent COVID-19. The donor label of this sample is uncertain. The CDR3 bases are TGTGCCAGCAGCGGAAACAGGGCTGGAAACACCATATATTTT. Its translation: CASSGNRAGNTIYF.